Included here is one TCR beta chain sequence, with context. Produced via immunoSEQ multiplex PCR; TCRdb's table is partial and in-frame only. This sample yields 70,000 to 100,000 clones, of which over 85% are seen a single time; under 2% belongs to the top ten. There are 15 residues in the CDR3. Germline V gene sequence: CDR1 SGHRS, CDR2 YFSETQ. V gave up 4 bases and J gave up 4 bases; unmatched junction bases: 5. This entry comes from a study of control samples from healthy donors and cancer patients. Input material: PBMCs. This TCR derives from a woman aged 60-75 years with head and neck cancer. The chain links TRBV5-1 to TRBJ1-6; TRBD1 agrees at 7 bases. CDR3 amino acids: CASSTGTVYNSPLHF. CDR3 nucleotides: TGCGCCAGCAGCACAGGGACAGTTTATAATTCACCCCTCCACTTT.